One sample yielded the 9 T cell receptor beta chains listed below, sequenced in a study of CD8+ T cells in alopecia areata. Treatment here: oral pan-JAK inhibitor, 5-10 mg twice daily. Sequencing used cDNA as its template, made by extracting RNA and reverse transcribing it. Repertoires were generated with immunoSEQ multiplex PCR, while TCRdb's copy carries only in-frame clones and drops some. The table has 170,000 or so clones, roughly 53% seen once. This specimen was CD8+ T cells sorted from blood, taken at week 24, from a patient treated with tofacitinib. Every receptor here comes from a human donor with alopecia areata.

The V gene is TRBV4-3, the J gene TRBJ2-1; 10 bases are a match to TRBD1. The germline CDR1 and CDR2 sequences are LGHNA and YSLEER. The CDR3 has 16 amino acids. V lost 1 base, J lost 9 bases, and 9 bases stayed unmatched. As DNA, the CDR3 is TGCGCCAGCAGCCAAGGGCGACAGGGGGCAGGTAGTGAGCAGTTCTTC. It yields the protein CASSQGRQGAGSEQFF.

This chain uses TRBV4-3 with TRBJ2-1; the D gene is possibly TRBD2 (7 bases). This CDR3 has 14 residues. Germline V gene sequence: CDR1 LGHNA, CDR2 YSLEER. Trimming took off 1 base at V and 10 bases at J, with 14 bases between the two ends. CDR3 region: CASSQAVRGGEQFF. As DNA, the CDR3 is TGCGCCAGCAGCCAAGCCGTGAGGGGGGGGGAGCAGTTCTTC.

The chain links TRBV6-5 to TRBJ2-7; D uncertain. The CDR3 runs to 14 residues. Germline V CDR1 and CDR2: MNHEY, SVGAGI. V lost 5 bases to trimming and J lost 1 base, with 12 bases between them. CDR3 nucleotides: TGTGCCAGCAGTCCCCCCGGGCAGTCCTACGAGCAGTACTTC. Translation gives CASSPPGQSYEQYF.

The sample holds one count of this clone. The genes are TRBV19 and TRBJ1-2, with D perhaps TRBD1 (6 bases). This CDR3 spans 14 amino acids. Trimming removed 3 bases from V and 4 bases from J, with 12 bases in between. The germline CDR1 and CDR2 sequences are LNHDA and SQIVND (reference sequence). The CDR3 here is CASSIARGTYGYTF. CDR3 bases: TGTGCCAGTAGTATTGCCAGGGGTACCTATGGCTACACCTTC.

The CDR3 coding sequence is TGCAGCGTTGAAGAAGGACAGGGCAACTATGGCTACACCTTC. It is translated as CSVEEGQGNYGYTF. This sequence joins TRBV29-1 and TRBJ1-2; 8 nucleotides line up with TRBD1. The length of the CDR3 is 14 residues. The germline gives CDR1 SQVTM, CDR2 ANQGSEA. The junction had 2 bases not matched to a gene; V was cut back by 0 bases and J by 2 bases.

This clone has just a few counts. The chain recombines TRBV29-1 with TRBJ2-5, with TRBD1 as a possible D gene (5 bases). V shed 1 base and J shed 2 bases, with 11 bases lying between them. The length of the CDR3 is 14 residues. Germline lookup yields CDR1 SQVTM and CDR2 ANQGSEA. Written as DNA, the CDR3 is TGCAGCGTTGAAGGCAGGGAAGCTCAAGAGACCCAGTACTTC. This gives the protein CSVEGREAQETQYF.

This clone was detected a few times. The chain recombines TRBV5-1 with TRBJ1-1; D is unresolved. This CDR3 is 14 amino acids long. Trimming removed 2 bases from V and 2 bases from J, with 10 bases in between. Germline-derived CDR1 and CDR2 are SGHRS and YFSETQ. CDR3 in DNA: TGCGCCAGCAGCTTAGGATTTGAAAACACTGAAGCTTTCTTT. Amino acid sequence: CASSLGFENTEAFF. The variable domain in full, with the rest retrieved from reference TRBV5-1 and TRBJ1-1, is KAGVTQTPRYLIKTRGQQVTLSCSPISGHRSVSWYQQTPGQGLQFLFEYFSETQRNKGNFPGRFSGRQFSNSRSEMNVSTLELGDSALYLCASSLGFENTEAFFGQGTRLTVV.

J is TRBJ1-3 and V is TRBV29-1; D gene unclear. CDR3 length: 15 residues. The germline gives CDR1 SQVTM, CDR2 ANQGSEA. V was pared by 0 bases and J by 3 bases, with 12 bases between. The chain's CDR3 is CSVEDEQPFGNTIYF. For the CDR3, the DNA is TGCAGCGTTGAAGATGAACAGCCCTTTGGAAACACCATATATTTT.

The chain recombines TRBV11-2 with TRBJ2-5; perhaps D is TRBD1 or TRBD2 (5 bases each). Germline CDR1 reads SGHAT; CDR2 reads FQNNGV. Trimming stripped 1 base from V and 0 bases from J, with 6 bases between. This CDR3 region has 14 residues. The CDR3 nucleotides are TGTGCCAGCAGCTTAGGGGGGAACCAAGAGACCCAGTACTTC. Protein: CASSLGGNQETQYF.